This TCR beta chain was profiled in a study of early T cells in non-severe SARS-CoV-2 infection. Study details: Sequencing input comprised bulk RNA from unsorted whole blood; chain pairing was not available.

This clonotype showed up just a few times. The length of the CDR3 is 12 residues. The V end was cut by 3 bases, the J end by 8 bases, with 13 bases between. CDR1 is SQVTM, CDR2 ANQGSEA, per germline. In the library, individual cDNA molecules carried attached unique molecular identifiers. TCRdb passed the 5' RACE reads through MiXCR, listing each CDR3 protein once. The table shows roughly 81,000 distinct CDR3 sequences, with 12% occurring only once. Sequenced: whole blood. This clonotype was sampled from an adult who was a healthcare worker with PCR-confirmed SARS-CoV-2 infection or an uninfected control (not recorded which). The rearrangement joins TRBV29-1 to TRBJ1-2; the D gene is possibly TRBD1 (6 bases). CDR3 in DNA: TGCAGCGTTGATCTGGGGGCCGAAGGCTACACCTTC. It codes for CSVDLGAEGYTF.